Listed below are T cell receptor beta chains from one sample, sequenced in a study of T-cell reconstitution after alpha-beta-depleted transplantation in children. TCRdb itself ran the PCR reads through MiXCR, one entry per CDR3 protein. Here the sample spans some 200,000 distinct CDR3 sequences, approximately 8.4% being singletons. The specimen comprised PBMCs, mostly from graft donor cells, sampled 360 days after TCRalphabeta/CD19-depleted stem cell transplant. The receptor source for this set is a male patient aged 2 to 10 who had a stem cell transplant for acute myeloid leukemia, so the T cells may come from the graft donor. CDR3s include the opening cysteine and the closing phenylalanine or tryptophan. D genes are given only for firm matches.

17 | TRBJ1-5 | - | TRBV5-5 | CASSLGQLKGSNQPQHF
11 | TRBJ1-1 | TRBD1 | TRBV15 | CATRKDRVAFF
17 | TRBJ2-3 | TRBD2 | TRBV7-9 | CASSIPGLAGSTDTQYF
13 | TRBJ2-3 | TRBD2 | TRBV20-1 | CSATGRRGDTQYF
15 | TRBJ2-1 | TRBD1 | TRBV5-1 | CASSLVGTAYNEQFF
15 | TRBJ2-5 | TRBD1 | TRBV6-1 | CASSATGGGGETQYF
13 | TRBJ1-1 | - | TRBV6-5 | CASSSFWGTEAFF
14 | TRBJ1-2 | TRBD1 | TRBV18 | CASSPSRGNYGYTF
18 | TRBJ1-4 | - | TRBV20-1 | CSAEGFGREQPTNEKLFF
16 | TRBJ1-2 | - | TRBV6-5 | CASSYYSPDLLYGYTF
16 | TRBJ2-1 | TRBD2 | TRBV6-1 | CASSDLAGASYNEQFF
16 | TRBJ2-6 | - | TRBV15 | CATSRLQASGANVLTF
15 | TRBJ2-7 | TRBD1 | TRBV4-1 | CASSQGTGVTYEQYF
15 | TRBJ2-7 | TRBD1 | TRBV12-3/TRBV12-4 | CASSFYGTGVNEQYF
17 | TRBJ2-1 | TRBD2 | TRBV12-3/TRBV12-4 | CASSFRLAGGLNDEQFF
17 | TRBJ2-5 | - | TRBV12-3/TRBV12-4 | CASSLVGLSGLQETQYF
15 | TRBJ2-1 | - | TRBV6-1 | CASRFSEGTYNEQFF
15 | TRBJ1-2 | TRBD1 | TRBV5-1 | CASSLGDRDNYGYTF
14 | TRBJ1-5 | TRBD1 | TRBV20-1 | CSARGLLSNQPQHF
14 | TRBJ1-2 | - | TRBV12-3/TRBV12-4 | CASSLTRGGYGYTF
15 | TRBJ2-7 | TRBD2 | TRBV4-3 | CASSPGTSESYEQYF
12 | TRBJ2-7 | - | TRBV19 | CASSRVGSEQYF
14 | TRBJ1-1 | - | TRBV5-2 | CARGPAGENTEAFF
13 | TRBJ2-3 | - | TRBV15 | CATTKPSRDTQYF
15 | TRBJ2-1 | - | TRBV5-1 | CASSLDSGDGNEQFF
16 | TRBJ2-3 | TRBD2 | TRBV13 | CASSFGIAGSTDTQYF
14 | TRBJ2-5 | TRBD2 | TRBV20-1 | CSARVSGASETQYF
15 | TRBJ1-5 | - | TRBV5-1 | CASSPDSYSNQPQHF
14 | TRBJ1-6 | - | TRBV20-1 | CSASSRAYNSPLHF
17 | TRBJ1-5 | - | TRBV12-3/TRBV12-4 | CASSLALVDSSRQPQHF
16 | TRBJ2-7 | - | TRBV18 | CASSPHAIKSSYEQYF
15 | TRBJ1-2 | - | TRBV28 | CASKTSYPPNYGYTF
18 | TRBJ2-7 | TRBD2 | TRBV5-6 | CASSYTILTSASSYEQYF
15 | TRBJ2-3 | TRBD2 | TRBV10-3 | CAIRDLAGGQDTQYF
15 | TRBJ2-2 | - | TRBV5-1 | CASSSQGGNTGELFF
14 | TRBJ2-7 | TRBD2 | TRBV5-1 | CASSRGTSGSRQYF
17 | TRBJ2-2 | TRBD2 | TRBV7-6 | CASSSRSGIGDTGELFF